The 5 T cell receptor beta chains reported below all come from one sample, sequenced in a study of blood T cell repertoires in COVID-19. Sequencing used immunoSEQ multiplex PCR; TCRdb keeps in-frame clones, though not all of them. The table includes about 390,000 clones, around nine tenths detected once. Material for sequencing was PBMCs or T cells enriched from blood (not recorded which). Receptor source: a woman between 50 and 59 years old who had recovered from COVID-19.

The V gene is TRBV30, the J gene TRBJ2-3, with D perhaps assigned TRBD1 or TRBD2 (5 bases each). Germline V lookup: CDR1 GTSNPN, CDR2 SVGIG (reference sequence). The germline V and J ends were trimmed by 5 bases and 0 bases, with 12 bases remaining between them. This CDR3 region has 14 residues. The CDR3 sequence is CAWGRQISTDTQYF. The CDR3 nucleotides are TGTGCCTGGGGGAGACAGATTAGCACAGATACGCAGTATTTT.

V is TRBV28 and J is TRBJ1-1; no definite D call. V shed 10 bases and J shed 5 bases, with 17 bases lying between them. This CDR3 is 13 amino acids long. CDR1 and CDR2 (germline): MDHEN, SYDVKM. In DNA form, the CDR3 reads TGTGCCACCTACCGGGTTGGTCGTACTGAAGCTTTCTTT. This encodes CATYRVGRTEAFF. Drawing the rest from reference TRBV28 and TRBJ1-1, the complete variable domain is DVKVTQSSRYLVKRTGEKVFLECVQDMDHENMFWYRQDPGLGLRLIYFSYDVKMKEKGDIPEGYSVSREKKERFSLILESASTNQTSMYLCATYRVGRTEAFFGQGTRLTVV.

The chain recombines TRBV6-5 with TRBJ1-3, with D perhaps matching TRBD1 (6 bases). V shed 0 bases and J shed 6 bases, with 9 bases lying between them. The germline gives CDR1 MNHEY, CDR2 SVGAGI. The length of the CDR3 is 14 residues. CDR3 bases: TGTGCCAGCAGTTACTCACAGGGTTCAAACACCATATATTTT. As protein: CASSYSQGSNTIYF.

J is TRBJ2-1 and V is TRBV4-1, with D perhaps TRBD1 (7 bases). Germline V CDR1 and CDR2: MGHRA, YSYEKL. The CDR3 length is 15 residues. Trimming pared 1 base from V and 8 bases from J, leaving 15 bases between. Here the CDR3 reads CASSQGRRGQDEQFF. CDR3 nucleotides: TGCGCCAGCAGCCAAGGTAGGAGGGGGCAGGATGAGCAGTTCTTC.

The chain recombines TRBV5-4 with TRBJ1-6; 9 bases line up with TRBD1. Germline CDR1 SGHNT, CDR2 YYREEE (reference sequence). J was trimmed by 6 bases and V by 6 bases; bases with no gene match: 10. This CDR3 is built from 16 residues. The CDR3 loop reads CASTSGTGSANSPLHF. CDR3 coding DNA: TGTGCCAGCACCTCCGGGACAGGGTCTGCTAATTCACCCCTCCACTTT.